This T cell receptor beta chain was documented in a study of T cells in Graves' hyperthyroidism and ophthalmopathy. Study outcomes and limitations: Blood also contained most expanded thyroid clonotypes above 0.001.

On the basis of clinical symptoms, serum thyroxine and TRAb, thyroid ultrasound and orbital computed tomography, diagnoses were made. At first hyperthyroidism diagnosis, before any ophthalmopathy symptoms, the blood sample was collected. Points on this clonotype: The antigen is not known.

RNA transcripts provided the source from which TCR beta CDR3 regions were amplified. First-round RT-PCR with HTBI primers amplified the TCR CDR3 region. TCRdb reprocessed the multiplex PCR reads with MiXCR, giving one entry per CDR3 protein. The sample lists hundreds of thousands of distinct CDR3 sequences, more than 11% occurring once. Unmatched junction bases numbered 4, after V lost 6 bases and J lost 9 bases. The CDR3 is 13 amino acids. The receptor comes from a woman in her 30s with Graves' hyperthyroidism that later progressed to Graves' ophthalmopathy. The chain links TRBV12-3 or TRBV12-4 to TRBJ1-6, with 8 bases fitting TRBD1. Sequenced material: blood. The CDR3 bases are TGTGCCAGCAGCTGGACAGGGACTTCACCCCTCCACTTT. Amino acids: CASSWTGTSPLHF.